This entry describes one TCR beta chain. V was pared by 5 bases and J by 6 bases, with 14 bases between. Per the germline V gene, CDR1 is SEHNR and CDR2 is FQNEAQ (reference sequence). The CDR3 runs 14 residues. The data are from a study of identical twins. A universal primer site was incorporated via template switching, and the cDNA contained unique molecular identifiers. From the 5' RACE reads, TCRdb called clonotypes with MiXCR, one entry per CDR3 protein. Altogether about 190,000 distinct CDR3 sequences are present, around 15% being singletons, with the ten largest covering 35% to 50%. The same data also went into a second study, on T cells expressing NK-cell markers.

Source material: CD8+ T cells sorted from blood. The chain carries TRBV7-9 and TRBJ2-1, with D perhaps given as TRBD1 or TRBD2 (5 bases each). The source of this sequence is a woman between 18 and 29 years old in good health. CDR3 in DNA: TGTGCCAGCAGCCCGGGGCCTCCTTTCAATGAGCAGTTCTTC. As protein: CASSPGPPFNEQFF.